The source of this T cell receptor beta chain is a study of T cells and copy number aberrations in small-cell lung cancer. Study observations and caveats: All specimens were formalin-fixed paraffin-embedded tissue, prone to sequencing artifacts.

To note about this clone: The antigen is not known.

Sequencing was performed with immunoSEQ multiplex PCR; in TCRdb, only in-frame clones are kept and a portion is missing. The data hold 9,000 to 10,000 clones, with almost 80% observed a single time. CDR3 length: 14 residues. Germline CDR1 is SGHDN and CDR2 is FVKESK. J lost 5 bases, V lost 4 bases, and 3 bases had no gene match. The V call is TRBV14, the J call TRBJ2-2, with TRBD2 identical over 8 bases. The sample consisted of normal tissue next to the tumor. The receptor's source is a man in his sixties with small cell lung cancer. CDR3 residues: CASSRGRSTGELFF. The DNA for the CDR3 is TGTGCCAGCAGCCGCGGGAGGTCTACCGGGGAGCTGTTTTTT.